This T cell receptor (beta chain) was recovered during a study of blood T cells in healthy people across ages. Worth noting for this clonotype: The antigen is unknown.

It was with a sample-barcoded 5' primer and a J-beta primer mix that a second PCR of roughly 7 to 11 cycles was run. Any given sample supplied a minimum of 2.5 million CDR3-containing paired-end reads. A single record per CDR3 protein comes from TCRdb applying MiXCR to the 5' RACE reads. The table lists 1.5 million to 2 million distinct CDR3 sequences, about 49% of them singletons, with about 2.1% in the top ten. The germline gives CDR1 MDHEN, CDR2 SYDVKM. The CDR3 consists of 14 residues. V trimming: 7 bases; J trimming: 4 bases; junction bases outside the gene matches: 5. Study-wide results and caveats: Aged donors had fewer naive CD4+ cells and lower diversity than long-lived donors.

The sequence was obtained from a woman aged 40 to 55 in good health. Sequencing was carried out using blood. This chain connects TRBV28 to TRBJ2-3; 10 nucleotides align to TRBD2. The CDR3: CASNSGGAPDTQYF. The DNA of the CDR3 is TGTGCCAGCAACAGCGGGGGGGCCCCAGATACGCAGTATTTT.